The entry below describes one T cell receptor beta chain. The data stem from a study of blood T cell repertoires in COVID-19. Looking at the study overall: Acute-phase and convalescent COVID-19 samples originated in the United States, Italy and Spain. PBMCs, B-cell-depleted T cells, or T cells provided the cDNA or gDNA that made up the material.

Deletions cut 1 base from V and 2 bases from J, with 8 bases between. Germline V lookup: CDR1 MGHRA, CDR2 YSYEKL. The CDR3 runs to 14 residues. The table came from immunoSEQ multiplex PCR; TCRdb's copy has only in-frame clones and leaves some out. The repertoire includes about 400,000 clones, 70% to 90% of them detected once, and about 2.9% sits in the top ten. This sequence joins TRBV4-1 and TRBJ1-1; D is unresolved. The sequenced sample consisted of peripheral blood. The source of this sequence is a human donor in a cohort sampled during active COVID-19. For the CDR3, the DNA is TGCGCCAGCAGCCAAGGACTCATAAACACTGAAGCTTTCTTT. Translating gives CASSQGLINTEAFF.